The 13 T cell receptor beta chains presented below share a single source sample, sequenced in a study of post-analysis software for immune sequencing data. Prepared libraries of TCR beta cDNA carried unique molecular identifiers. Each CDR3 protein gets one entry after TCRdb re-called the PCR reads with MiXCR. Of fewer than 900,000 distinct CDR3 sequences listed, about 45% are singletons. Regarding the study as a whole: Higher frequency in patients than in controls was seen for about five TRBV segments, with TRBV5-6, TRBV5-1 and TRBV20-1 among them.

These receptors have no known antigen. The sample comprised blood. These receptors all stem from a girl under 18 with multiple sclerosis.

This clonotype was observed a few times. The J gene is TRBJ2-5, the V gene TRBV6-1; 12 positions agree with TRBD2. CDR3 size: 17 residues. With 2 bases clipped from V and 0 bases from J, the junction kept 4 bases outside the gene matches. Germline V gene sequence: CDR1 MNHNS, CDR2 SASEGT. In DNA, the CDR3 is TGTGCCAGCAGTGAATTGACTAGCGGGAGACACCAAGAGACCCAGTACTTC. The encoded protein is CASSELTSGRHQETQYF.

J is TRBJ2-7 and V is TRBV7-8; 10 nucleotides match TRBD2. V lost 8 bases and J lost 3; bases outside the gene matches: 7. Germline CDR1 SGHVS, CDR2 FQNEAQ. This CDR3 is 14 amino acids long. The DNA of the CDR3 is TGTGCCAGCGTGACCCTAGCGGGAGTCTACGAGCAGTACTTC. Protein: CASVTLAGVYEQYF. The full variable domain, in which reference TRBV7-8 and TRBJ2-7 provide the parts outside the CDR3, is GAGVSQSPRYKVAKRGQDVALRCDPISGHVSLFWYQQALGQGPEFLTYFQNEAQLDKSGLPSDRFFAERPEGSVSTLKIQRTQQEDSAVYLCASVTLAGVYEQYFGPGTRLTVT.

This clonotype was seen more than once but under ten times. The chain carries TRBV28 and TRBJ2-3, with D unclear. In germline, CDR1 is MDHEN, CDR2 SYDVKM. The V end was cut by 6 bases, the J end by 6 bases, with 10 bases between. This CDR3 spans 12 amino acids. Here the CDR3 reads CASRALEDTQYF. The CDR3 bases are TGTGCCAGCAGGGCCCTTGAGGATACGCAGTATTTT. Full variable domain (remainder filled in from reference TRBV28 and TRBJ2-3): DVKVTQSSRYLVKRTGEKVFLECVQDMDHENMFWYRQDPGLGLRLIYFSYDVKMKEKGDIPEGYSVSREKKERFSLILESASTNQTSMYLCASRALEDTQYFGPGTRLTVL.

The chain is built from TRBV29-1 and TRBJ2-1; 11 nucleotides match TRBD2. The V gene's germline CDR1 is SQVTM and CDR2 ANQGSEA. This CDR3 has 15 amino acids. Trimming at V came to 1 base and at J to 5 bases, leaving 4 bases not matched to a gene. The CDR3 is CSVEGGLAENNEQFF. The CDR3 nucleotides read TGCAGCGTTGAAGGGGGACTAGCGGAAAACAATGAGCAGTTCTTC.

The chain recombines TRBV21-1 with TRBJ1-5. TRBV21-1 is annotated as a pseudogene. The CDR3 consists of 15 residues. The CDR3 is CASSTRMALNQPQHF. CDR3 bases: TGTGCCAGCAGCACTCGTATGGCTCTCAATCAGCCCCAGCATTTT.

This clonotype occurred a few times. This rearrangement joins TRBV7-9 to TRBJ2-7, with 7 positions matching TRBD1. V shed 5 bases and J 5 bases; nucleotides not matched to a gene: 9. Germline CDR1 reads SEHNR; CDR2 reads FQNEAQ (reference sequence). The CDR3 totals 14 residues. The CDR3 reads CASSPRDRGHEQYF. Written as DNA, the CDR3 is TGTGCCAGCAGCCCCAGGGACAGAGGACACGAGCAGTACTTC.

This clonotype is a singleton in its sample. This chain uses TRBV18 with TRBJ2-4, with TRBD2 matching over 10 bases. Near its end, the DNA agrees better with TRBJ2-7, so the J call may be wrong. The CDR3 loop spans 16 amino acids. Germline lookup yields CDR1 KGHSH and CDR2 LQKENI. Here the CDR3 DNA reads TGTGCCAGCTCACCAGACTTGGGTCTAGCGGGAGACGAGCAGTACTTC. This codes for CASSPDLGLAGDEQYF.

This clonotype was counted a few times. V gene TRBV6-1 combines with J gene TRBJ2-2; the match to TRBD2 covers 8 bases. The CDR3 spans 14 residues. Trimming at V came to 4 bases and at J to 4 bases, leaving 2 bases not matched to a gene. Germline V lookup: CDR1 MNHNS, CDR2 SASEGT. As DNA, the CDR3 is TGTGCCAGCAGTGCCGGGAGGGCCACCGGGGAGCTGTTTTTT. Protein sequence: CASSAGRATGELFF.

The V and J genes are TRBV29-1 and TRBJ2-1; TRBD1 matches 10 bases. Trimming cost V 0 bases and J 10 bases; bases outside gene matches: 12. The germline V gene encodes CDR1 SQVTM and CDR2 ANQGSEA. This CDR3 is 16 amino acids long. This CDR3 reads CSVEENPATGGGEQFF. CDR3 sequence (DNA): TGCAGCGTTGAAGAGAATCCGGCGACAGGGGGCGGGGAGCAGTTCTTC.

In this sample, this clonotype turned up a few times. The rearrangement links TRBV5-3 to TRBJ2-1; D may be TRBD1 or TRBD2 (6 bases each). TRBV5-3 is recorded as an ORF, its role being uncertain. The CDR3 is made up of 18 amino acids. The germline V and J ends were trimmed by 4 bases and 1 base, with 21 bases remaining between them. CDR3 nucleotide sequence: TGTGCCAGAAGCCGAAATCTAGCGACAAGGGGGTCCTACAATGAGCAGTTCTTC. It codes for CARSRNLATRGSYNEQFF.

Here the CDR3 DNA reads TGTGCCAGCAGCTTAGATGGGGGGCAGGCAACTAATGAAAAACTGTTTTTT. It specifies CASSLDGGQATNEKLFF. V gene TRBV7-8 combines with J gene TRBJ1-4; D is perhaps TRBD1 (6 bases). The germline V gene has CDR1 SGHVS and CDR2 FQNEAQ. This CDR3 contains 17 residues. Trimming stripped 1 base from V and 0 bases from J, with 12 bases between.

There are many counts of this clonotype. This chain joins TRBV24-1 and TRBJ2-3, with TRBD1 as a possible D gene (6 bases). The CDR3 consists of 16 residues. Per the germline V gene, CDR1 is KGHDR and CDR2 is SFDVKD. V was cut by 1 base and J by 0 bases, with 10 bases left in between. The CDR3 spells CATSDFAGASTDTQYF. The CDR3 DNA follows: TGTGCCACCAGTGATTTTGCAGGGGCAAGCACAGATACGCAGTATTTT.

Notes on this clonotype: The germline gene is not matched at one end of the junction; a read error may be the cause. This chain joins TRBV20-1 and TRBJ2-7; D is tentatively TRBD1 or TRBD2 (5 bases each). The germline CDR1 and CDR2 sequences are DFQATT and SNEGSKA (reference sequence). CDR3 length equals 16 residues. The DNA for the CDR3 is TGCAGTGCTGGAGATCCAGGGAGTTTAAAGGGGTACGAGCAGTACTTC. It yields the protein CSAGDPGSLKGYEQYF.